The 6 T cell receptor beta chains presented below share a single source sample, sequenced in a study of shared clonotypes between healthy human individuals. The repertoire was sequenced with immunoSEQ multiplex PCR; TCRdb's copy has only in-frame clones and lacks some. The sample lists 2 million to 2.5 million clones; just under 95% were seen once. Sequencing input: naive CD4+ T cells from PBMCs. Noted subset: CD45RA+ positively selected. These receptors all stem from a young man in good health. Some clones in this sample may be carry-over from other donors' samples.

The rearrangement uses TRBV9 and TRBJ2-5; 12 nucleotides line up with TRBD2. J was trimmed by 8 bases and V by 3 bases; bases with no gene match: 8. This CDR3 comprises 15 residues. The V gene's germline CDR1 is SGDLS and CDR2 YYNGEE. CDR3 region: CASSDNPSGGATQYF. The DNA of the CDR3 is TGTGCCAGCAGCGACAACCCTAGCGGGGGGGCCACCCAGTACTTC.

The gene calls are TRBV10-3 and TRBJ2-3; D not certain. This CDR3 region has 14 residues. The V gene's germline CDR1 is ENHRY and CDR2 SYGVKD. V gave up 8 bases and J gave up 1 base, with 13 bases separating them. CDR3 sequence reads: CAIGGGIGTDTQYF. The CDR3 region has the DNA TGTGCCATCGGCGGTGGGATCGGCACAGATACGCAGTATTTT.

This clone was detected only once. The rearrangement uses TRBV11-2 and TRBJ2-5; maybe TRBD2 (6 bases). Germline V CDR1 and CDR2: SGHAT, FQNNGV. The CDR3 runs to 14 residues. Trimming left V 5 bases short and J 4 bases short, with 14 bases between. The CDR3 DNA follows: TGTGCCAGCAGCGGTCTAGCGTTCGGAGAGACCCAGTACTTC. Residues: CASSGLAFGETQYF.

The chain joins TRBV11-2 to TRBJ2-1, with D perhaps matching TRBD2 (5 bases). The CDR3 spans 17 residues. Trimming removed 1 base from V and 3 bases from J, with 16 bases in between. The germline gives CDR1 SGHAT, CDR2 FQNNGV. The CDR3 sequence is CASSLARGLGFYNEQFF. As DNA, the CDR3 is TGTGCCAGCAGCTTAGCCCGCGGGCTAGGGTTCTACAATGAGCAGTTCTTC.

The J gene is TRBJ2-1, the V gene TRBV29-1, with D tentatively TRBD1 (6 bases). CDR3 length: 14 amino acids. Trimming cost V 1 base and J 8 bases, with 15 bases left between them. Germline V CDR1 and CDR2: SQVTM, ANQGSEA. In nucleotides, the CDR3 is TGCAGCGTTGAAGTTGAGCAGGGGTGGGATGAGCAGTTCTTC. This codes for CSVEVEQGWDEQFF.

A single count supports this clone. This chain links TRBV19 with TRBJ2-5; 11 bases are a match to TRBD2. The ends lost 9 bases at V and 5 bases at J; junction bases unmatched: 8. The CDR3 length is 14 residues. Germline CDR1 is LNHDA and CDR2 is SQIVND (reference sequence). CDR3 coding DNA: TGTGCCAGCCAGGGACTAGCGGCTGGGGAGACCCAGTACTTC. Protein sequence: CASQGLAAGETQYF. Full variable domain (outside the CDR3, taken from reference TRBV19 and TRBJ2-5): DGGITQSPKYLFRKEGQNVTLSCEQNLNHDAMYWYRQDPGQGLRLIYYSQIVNDFQKGDIAEGYSVSREKKESFPLTVTSAQKNPTAFYLCASQGLAAGETQYFGPGTRLLVL.